What follows are 3 T cell receptor beta chains derived from one specimen sequenced in a study of vaccination and CD4 T cells after COVID-19. Described treatment: approximately 11-day PBMC culture with coronavirus spike peptide pools or control peptides (ViraFEST assay). Once obtained from cultured CD4+ T cells, the DNA was sequenced using the Oncomine TCR Beta short-read assay. One entry per CDR3 protein results from TCRdb running MiXCR on the PCR reads. The table lists over 11,000 distinct CDR3 sequences, 45% to 70% of them singletons. These receptors' antigens are unknown. Sequencing was performed on CD4+ T cells from blood, cultured in vitro, taken before SARS-CoV-2 vaccination. Receptor source: a human donor who had recovered from COVID-19.

The rearrangement joins TRBV6-5 to TRBJ2-3; 12 bases match TRBD2. Trimming cost V 2 bases and J 6 bases; bases outside gene matches: 6. The germline CDR1 and CDR2 sequences are MNHEY and SVGAGI. CDR3 length equals 16 residues. The CDR3 bases are TGTGCCAGCAGTTACGGGGCTAGCGGGGGGGCGGATACGCAGTATTTT. This translates into CASSYGASGGADTQYF.

This clonotype occurred a few times. The gene calls are TRBV27 and TRBJ1-5, with no clear D. V was cut by 5 bases and J by 7 bases, with 18 bases left in between. There are 15 residues in the CDR3. Per the germline V gene, CDR1 is MNHEY and CDR2 is SMNVEV (reference sequence). The CDR3 sequence: CASSQVPYKIQPQHF. The CDR3 nucleotides are TGTGCCAGCAGTCAAGTCCCGTATAAGATCCAGCCCCAGCATTTT.

The V call is TRBV7-8, the J call TRBJ2-5; 8 bases agree with TRBD2. The germline V gene encodes CDR1 SGHVS and CDR2 FQNEAQ. CDR3 length: 14 residues. The J segment lost 2 bases and the V segment lost 5 bases, leaving 4 bases of the junction unmatched. The CDR3 loop is CASSKGTRQETQYF. In DNA form, the CDR3 reads TGTGCCAGCAGCAAGGGGACTAGACAAGAGACCCAGTACTTC. The full variable domain, completed using reference TRBV7-8 and TRBJ2-5, is GAGVSQSPRYKVAKRGQDVALRCDPISGHVSLFWYQQALGQGPEFLTYFQNEAQLDKSGLPSDRFFAERPEGSVSTLKIQRTQQEDSAVYLCASSKGTRQETQYFGPGTRLLVL.